The sequence of this TCR beta chain was determined in a study of T-cell memory formation after mild COVID-19 (dated by TCRdb to the early 2020s). Describing the broader study: TCR sequence clusters from the two donors were largely donor specific. In two donors, T-cell clones that expanded and contracted after mild COVID-19 were tracked by sequencing TCRalpha and TCRbeta repertoires over time. The cohort was made up of two young adult volunteers, one female and one male, who were previously healthy. Findings and caveats that apply to the study as a whole: Some responding clones were detected in pre-infection memory, suggesting pre-existing cross-reactive memory T cells joined the SARS-CoV-2 response. The study included only a couple of mild cases, and larger cohorts that include severe cases with pre-infection samples were judged to be necessary. The second-wave clones that peaked on day 37 were not confirmed to be SARS-CoV-2 specific. Balanced CD4/CD8 phenotypes were observed for clones contracting from day 15 to 85, whereas a bias towards CD4+ was observed for a second wave of clones expanding from day 15 to 37. Contracting CD4+ clones were found mainly in CM and EM memory subsets, while CD8+ clones were enriched in EMRA.

Sequencing took place on an Illumina NovaSeq 6000. TCRalpha and TCRbeta cDNA libraries were constructed by 5'RACE with constant-segment primers, with sample barcodes and unique molecular identifiers being introduced. RNA was extracted from every sample with Trizol reagent. The libraries were amplified in two PCR steps, and the second step added a second sample barcode and Illumina TruSeq adapters. The libraries were sequenced on an Illumina NovaSeq using 2 x 150 bp paired-end reads. For the original study's pipeline: With migec v1.2.7, reads were demultiplexed and then collapsed into UMI-guided consensus sequences. Using mixcr v2.1.11, UMI consensuses were aligned to TRA and TRB V and J templates and then assembled into clonotypes. Expanded or contracted clonotypes were those called significant by both edgeR and NoisET, with noise models trained on biological replicates. For edgeR calls, the thresholds were a false discovery rate-adjusted p below 0.01 and a log2 fold-change of 1. As an exploratory analysis of dynamics, max-normalized trajectories of the 1000 most abundant clonotypes were examined by PCA with hierarchical clustering. Separately sequenced CD4+ and CD8+ repertoires were used to assign a CD4 or CD8 phenotype to each responding clone. The public reads were reprocessed in TCRdb via fastp at Q25 and MiXCR, keeping in-frame beta chains. Entries are consolidated by CDR3 protein sequence, retaining the most common genes and DNA. What appears here as the V and J calls and clone size reflects TCRdb's work, not the paper's. This sample is represented by 110,000 to 150,000 distinct CDR3 sequences; 20% to 25% of them were singletons. The ten most abundant clones make up 24% of the sample.

This clonotype has just a few counts. Its antigen is still unknown. There are no base qualities to consult, and no much larger clone falls within one base. Ficoll-Paque density gradient centrifugation was the method used to isolate PBMCs. Including the terminal cysteine and phenylalanine, the CDR3 comprises 13 residues. The read is trimmed to its CDR3 DNA, 39 bases read in frame from base 1. CDR1 and CDR2, per the germline V gene, are SQVTM and ANQGSEA. V ends up 6 bases short and J 8 bases short, with an unmatched junction base count of 12. The chain joins TRBV29-1 to TRBJ1-2, and 7 bases in between align with TRBD1. The receptor comes from an adult woman who had mild COVID-19 (a few samples of this study predate the infection). The sample titles of this study are shuffled in the database, so cell type and time point are left out; the donor was told from shared clones. Sequencing was performed on PBMCs or a T cell subset sorted from them (not recorded which). CDR3 loop: CSVPGGRGPGYTF. At the DNA level, the sequence is TGCAGCGTCCCGGGTGGTAGGGGGCCCGGCTACACCTTC.